This entry lists 9 T cell receptor beta chains sequenced from one sample in a study of Ad26.COV2.S vaccination and SARS-CoV-2 variants. This table comes from immunoSEQ multiplex PCR, and its TCRdb copy is limited to in-frame clones, with some not included. The table shows fewer than 500,000 clones, with 90% occurring only once. Treatment denoted: 15 to 20 received Ad26.COV2.S at low or high dose, single or two shots; about 5 received placebo; per-sample allocation not given. Sampling happened 63 days after the first vaccine or placebo injection. The specimen comprised peripheral blood, sampled in a trial of Ad26.COV2.S vaccine versus placebo. These receptor sequences come from a person aged 18-60 years who received the Ad26.COV2.S COVID-19 vaccine or a placebo.

The chain is built from TRBV5-4 and TRBJ2-7; the match to TRBD2 covers 8 bases. Germline loops: CDR1 SGHNT, CDR2 YYREEE (reference sequence). CDR3 length: 15 amino acids. V trimming: 3 bases; J trimming: 7 bases; junction bases outside the gene matches: 12. The CDR3, as DNA: TGTGCCAGCAGCTCGGGGGGGGCGCGACCCTGGGAGCAGTACTTC. Its protein is CASSSGGARPWEQYF.

The J gene is TRBJ2-3, the V gene TRBV3-1 (or the pseudogene TRBV3-2); no definite D call. Trimming removed 7 bases at V and 0 bases at J, with 11 bases between. This CDR3 is built from 14 residues. From germline, CDR1 is LGHDT and CDR2 YNNKEL (reference sequence). The CDR3 loop reads CASNNRPSTDTQYF. The DNA for the CDR3 is TGTGCCAGCAACAATAGACCGAGCACAGATACGCAGTATTTT.

The rearrangement joins TRBV9 to TRBJ2-1; a possible D gene is TRBD2 (6 bases). The CDR3 totals 16 residues. V was trimmed by 0 bases and J by 5 bases, leaving 15 bases between them. Per germline, CDR1 SGDLS and CDR2 YYNGEE. The CDR3 sequence: CASSVAVASADNEQFF. The CDR3 DNA reads as TGTGCCAGCAGCGTAGCTGTGGCTAGCGCTGACAATGAGCAGTTCTTC.

This chain connects TRBV5-1 to TRBJ2-1, with 12 positions matching TRBD2. The V gene's germline CDR1 is SGHRS and CDR2 YFSETQ. J was trimmed by 8 bases and V by 1 base; bases with no gene match: 4. The CDR3 sequence is 15 residues long. Written as DNA, the CDR3 is TGCGCCAGCAGCTTGCTGACTAGCGGGAGTGATGAGCAGTTCTTC. This encodes CASSLLTSGSDEQFF.

The chain couples TRBV6-7 to TRBJ1-3; D not resolved. TRBV6-7 is filed as an ORF, its function uncertain. The germline V and J ends were trimmed by 4 bases and 5 bases, with 21 bases remaining between them. The CDR3 totals 17 residues. The CDR3 reads CASSSSPQTFPRNTIYF. The DNA for the CDR3 is TGTGCCAGCAGTTCGTCCCCTCAGACATTTCCACGAAACACCATATATTTT.

The chain employs TRBV5-1 and TRBJ1-2, with 7 bases lining up with TRBD1. There are 15 residues in the CDR3. V was clipped by 4 bases and J by 7 bases; unmatched bases: 13. Germline CDR1 reads SGHRS; CDR2 reads YFSETQ. The CDR3 DNA is TGCGCCAGCAGCCCCACTAGACAGGGAGGCCTTGGCTACACCTTC. This encodes CASSPTRQGGLGYTF.

J is TRBJ2-7 and V is TRBV7-2, with D possibly matching TRBD2 (5 bases). V lost 5 bases and J 1 base, leaving 15 bases between the germline ends. This CDR3 comprises 15 residues. CDR1 SGHTA and CDR2 FQGNSA come from the germline V gene. The CDR3 reads CASSRPGTRSYEQYF. The CDR3 DNA is TGTGCCAGCAGCCGGCCGGGAACAAGGTCCTACGAGCAGTACTTC.

This chain links TRBV5-4 with TRBJ2-1; 14 bases match TRBD2. From germline, CDR1 is SGHNT and CDR2 YYREEE (reference sequence). V shed 4 bases, J shed 9 bases, and the junction held 3 bases outside the gene matches. The CDR3 runs to 14 residues. CDR3 nucleotides: TGTGCCAGCAGCGGGACTAGCGGGAGTCGTGAGCAGTTCTTC. This codes for CASSGTSGSREQFF.

The chain links TRBV27 to TRBJ2-1, with 11 bases identical to TRBD2. Germline trimming cut 5 bases from V and 2 bases from J; bases unmatched to any gene: 11. Germline-derived CDR1 and CDR2 are MNHEY and SMNVEV (reference sequence). This CDR3 is 18 amino acids long. This CDR3 is CASSPAVGLAGTYNEQFF. CDR3 nucleotides: TGTGCCAGCAGTCCCGCCGTCGGACTAGCGGGTACCTACAATGAGCAGTTCTTC.